This entry lists 6 T cell receptor beta chains sequenced from one sample in a study of cytomegalovirus exposure and HLA in healthy donors. PCR used 60 Vbeta primers and 13 Jbeta primers. Produced via immunoSEQ multiplex PCR; TCRdb's table is partial and in-frame only. The sample lists about 140,000 clones; around 76% were seen once. The sample consisted of PBMCs. The receptors stem from a man aged 18 to 30 in good health and CMV-seronegative.

This clone was detected only a few times. The V gene is TRBV19, the J gene TRBJ1-1; TRBD1 aligns across 9 bases. This CDR3 region has 15 residues. With 3 bases clipped from V and 6 bases from J, the junction kept 8 bases outside the gene matches. The germline V gene encodes CDR1 LNHDA and CDR2 SQIVND (reference sequence). CDR3 coding DNA: TGTGCCAGTAGTATCAGACAGGGGGGTCAGGCTGAAGCTTTCTTT. Residues: CASSIRQGGQAEAFF.

The J gene is TRBJ1-1, the V gene TRBV9; 7 bases match TRBD1. The germline CDR1 and CDR2 sequences are SGDLS and YYNGEE. V was pared by 0 bases and J by 0 bases, with 5 bases of the junction left unmatched. This CDR3 is built from 16 residues. The CDR3 region is CASSVGQGLLNTEAFF. The CDR3 nucleotides are TGTGCCAGCAGCGTAGGACAGGGATTGTTGAACACTGAAGCTTTCTTT.

This clone was recorded a few times. V usage is TRBV28 and J usage is TRBJ1-2; TRBD1 matches 9 bases. V trimming: 3 bases; J trimming: 4 bases; junction bases outside the gene matches: 3. The CDR3 is 14 residues long. Germline V gene sequence: CDR1 MDHEN, CDR2 SYDVKM. The CDR3 DNA follows: TGTGCCAGCAGTTTGGCGACAGGGGGCTATGGCTACACCTTC. Translated, it gives CASSLATGGYGYTF.

The gene calls are TRBV13 and TRBJ2-7, with 7 bases that match TRBD1. V lost 3 bases, J lost 2 bases, and 4 bases stayed unmatched. This CDR3 is 14 amino acids long. In germline, CDR1 is PRHDT, CDR2 FYEKMQ (reference sequence). Here the CDR3 DNA reads TGTGCCAGCAGCTTGGGACAGATTACCTACGAGCAGTACTTC. Its translation is CASSLGQITYEQYF.

The chain couples TRBV10-1 to TRBJ2-4; TRBD2 aligns across 9 bases. The CDR3 contains 19 residues. V lost 6 bases and J lost 2; bases outside the gene matches: 17. The germline gives CDR1 WNHNN, CDR2 SYGVQD (reference sequence). CDR3 residues: CASSDAPGGRAGSKNIQYF. CDR3 in DNA: TGCGCCAGCAGCGACGCTCCGGGCGGGAGGGCCGGGTCCAAAAACATTCAGTACTTC.

This sequence joins TRBV18 and TRBJ1-1; the match to TRBD1 covers 12 bases. The germline V gene encodes CDR1 KGHSH and CDR2 LQKENI. The CDR3 is 13 amino acids. The ends lost 3 bases at V and 11 bases at J; junction bases unmatched: 4. CDR3 in amino acids: CASSPGQGADAFF. CDR3 in DNA: TGTGCCAGCTCACCGGGACAGGGGGCGGACGCTTTCTTT. Together with reference TRBV18 and TRBJ1-1, the CDR3 gives the full variable domain: NAGVMQNPRHLVRRRGQEARLRCSPMKGHSHVYWYRQLPEEGLKFMVYLQKENIIDESGMPKERFSAEFPKEGPSILRIQQVVRGDSAAYFCASSPGQGADAFFGQGTRLTVV.